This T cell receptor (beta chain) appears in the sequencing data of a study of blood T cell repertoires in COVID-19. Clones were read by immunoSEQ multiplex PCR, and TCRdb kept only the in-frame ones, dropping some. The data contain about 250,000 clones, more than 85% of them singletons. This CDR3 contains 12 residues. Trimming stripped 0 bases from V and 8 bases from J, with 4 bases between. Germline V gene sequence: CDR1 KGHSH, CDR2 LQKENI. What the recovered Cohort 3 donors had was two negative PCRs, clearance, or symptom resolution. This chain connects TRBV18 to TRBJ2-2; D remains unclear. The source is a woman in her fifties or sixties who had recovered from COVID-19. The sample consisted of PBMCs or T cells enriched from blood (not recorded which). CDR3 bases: TGTGCCAGCTCACCACCGTTAGGGGAGCTGTTTTTT. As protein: CASSPPLGELFF.